This TCR beta chain was found in a study of shared clonotypes between healthy human individuals. On this clone itself: Its matching antigen is unknown.

CD45RO-negative, CCR7-selected cells formed the naive CD8 fraction, which excluded terminally differentiated effector memory CD45RA+ cells. Study-level points and caveats: Clonotypes shared by all four donors outscored non-shared clonotypes in generation probability. Roughly 5% of naive CD4 clonotypes were common to a handful of donors.

The CDR3 sequence is 18 residues long. From germline, CDR1 is KGHSH and CDR2 LQKENI. Between the trimmed V and J ends, which lost 0 bases and 2 bases, there was a span of 20 bases. Per the original data handling: Quality scores were absent from the junction-only immunoSEQ sequences, so filtering differed. Assay: immunoSEQ multiplex PCR; the TCRdb copy retains only in-frame clones and omits some. That table furnishes V, J and clone size, whereas the DNA furnished D and trimming. The table lists some 800,000 clones, around 93% of them singletons. The chain employs TRBV18 and TRBJ2-7; a weak D match, TRBD1 (6 bases). The sequencing sample was made of naive CD8+ T cells sorted from blood. This clonotype was sampled from a man aged 25 to 40 in good health. In nucleotides, the CDR3 is TGTGCCAGCTCACCACCCCGGACAGCGACCGACGACCCCTACGAGCAGTACTTC. Translating it yields CASSPPRTATDDPYEQYF.